The next 32 T cell receptor beta chains were all read from a single sample in a study of CD8 T cells in Susac syndrome (dated by TCRdb to the late 2010s). The library was built by means of the immunoSEQ multiplex PCR assay. RNA was extracted using the RNeasy kit, and roughly 0.5 to 1 ug of the RNA was reverse transcribed with random hexamers. TCRdb ran its own pipeline on the public reads, namely fastp trimming at Q25 and MiXCR clone calling, and kept in-frame beta chains. Duplicate CDR3 protein sequences are folded into a single record with the most common DNA and genes. This sample holds over 300,000 distinct CDR3 sequences; 92% were observed only once. Roughly 0.07% of the sample goes to the ten largest clones. The specimen was CD4+ T cells from PBMCs. These receptors were taken from a human donor with multiple sclerosis.

The chain carries TRBV2 and TRBJ2-1; 10 nucleotides line up with TRBD2. This CDR3 is 17 amino acids long. Germline assignment: CDR1 SNHLY and CDR2 FYNNEI. The V segment lost 1 base and the J segment 0 bases; nucleotides outside the gene matches: 3. DNA for the CDR3: TGTGCCAGCAGTGAAGGGGCTAGCGGGAGCTCCTACAATGAGCAGTTCTTC. Protein product: CASSEGASGSSYNEQFF.

The V and J genes are TRBV29-1 and TRBJ2-3; no clear D gene. Germline CDR1 is SQVTM and CDR2 is ANQGSEA. Deletions cut 7 bases from V and 1 base from J, with 12 bases between. The CDR3 contains 13 residues. The CDR3 sequence: CSESTAGTDTQYF. The CDR3 DNA reads as TGCAGCGAATCGACCGCCGGCACAGATACGCAGTATTTT.

The CDR3 region has the DNA TGTGCCACCTTACTCCGGGACAGATACGAGCAGTACTTC. Encoded protein: CATLLRDRYEQYF. The J gene is TRBJ2-7, the V gene TRBV28; the match to TRBD1 covers 7 bases. The V segment lost 10 bases and the J segment 4 bases; nucleotides outside the gene matches: 10. Looked up from germline, CDR1 is MDHEN and CDR2 is SYDVKM. This CDR3 region has 13 residues.

The V call is TRBV18, the J call TRBJ1-5, with 12 bases that match TRBD1. V lost 2 bases, J lost 6 bases, and 2 bases stayed unmatched. The length of the CDR3 is 15 residues. Looked up from germline, CDR1 is KGHSH and CDR2 is LQKENI. CDR3 sequence reads: CASSPGTGGRQPQHF. Written as DNA, the CDR3 is TGTGCCAGCTCACCAGGGACAGGGGGCCGTCAGCCCCAGCATTTT.

This rearrangement joins TRBV2 to TRBJ2-4; the D is unclear. Trimming took 5 bases from V and 1 from J, leaving 9 bases between them. The CDR3 totals 14 residues. Per germline, CDR1 SNHLY and CDR2 FYNNEI. This chain's CDR3 is CASSNPLAKNIQYF. Here the CDR3 DNA reads TGTGCCAGCAGTAATCCGCTGGCCAAAAACATTCAGTACTTC.

The chain uses TRBV7-9 and TRBJ1-2; D gene unclear. The V gene lost 1 base and the J gene lost 2 bases, with 11 bases spanning the gap. The CDR3 has 15 amino acids. Germline assignment: CDR1 SEHNR and CDR2 FQNEAQ (reference sequence). CDR3 sequence reads: CASSLDLGRNYGYTF. CDR3 sequence (DNA): TGTGCCAGCAGCTTAGACCTAGGGAGGAACTATGGCTACACCTTC. Variable domain in full (rest from reference TRBV7-9 and TRBJ1-2): DTGVSQNPRHKITKRGQNVTFRCDPISEHNRLYWYRQTLGQGPEFLTYFQNEAQLEKSRLLSDRFSAERPKGSFSTLEIQRTEQGDSAMYLCASSLDLGRNYGYTFGSGTRLTVV.

The chain couples TRBV12-3 or TRBV12-4 to TRBJ1-3; D unresolved. This CDR3 spans 12 amino acids. V shed 7 bases and J shed 8 bases, with 12 bases lying between them. For the CDR3, the DNA is TGTGCCAGCACCTTCGGATTAGACACCATATATTTT. Its protein product is CASTFGLDTIYF.

This sequence joins TRBV7-2 and TRBJ2-7; 14 bases align to TRBD2. Germline assignment: CDR1 SGHTA and CDR2 FQGNSA. With 5 bases clipped from V and 7 bases from J, the junction kept 7 bases outside the gene matches. The CDR3 covers 15 residues. The CDR3 coding sequence is TGTGCCAGCAGCCGACGGGGACTAGCGGGAGATGAGCAGTACTTC. It codes for CASSRRGLAGDEQYF.

The chain couples TRBV2 to TRBJ2-7; 10 bases line up with TRBD2. This CDR3 is 15 amino acids long. V lost 7 bases, J lost 2 bases, and 8 bases stayed unmatched. Germline V gene sequence: CDR1 SNHLY, CDR2 FYNNEI. The CDR3 DNA sequence: TGTGCCAGCATGATAAGCGGGGGGGGAGCCTACGAGCAGTACTTC. It codes for CASMISGGGAYEQYF.

The V gene is TRBV20-1, the J gene TRBJ2-2, with D perhaps given as TRBD1 or TRBD2 (5 bases each). This CDR3 contains 14 residues. Deletions cut 6 bases from V and 5 bases from J, with 16 bases between. Germline CDR1 and CDR2: DFQATT and SNEGSKA (reference sequence). The CDR3 here is CSARGVLGTGELFF. As DNA, the CDR3 is TGCAGTGCCCGAGGGGTTCTCGGGACCGGGGAGCTGTTTTTT.

Remarks on this clonotype: Relative to the germline gene, one junction end is altered; a read error may explain this. This chain uses TRBV7-9 with TRBJ2-1; D might be TRBD2 (5 bases). Germline CDR1 SEHNR, CDR2 FQNEAQ (reference sequence). The CDR3 has 13 residues. The CDR3 protein is CATSGRGYNEQFF. CDR3 DNA: TGTGCCACCAGCGGTAGAGGCTACAATGAGCAGTTCTTC.

This chain links TRBV5-1 with TRBJ2-1; TRBD2 might be the D (5 bases). The V gene lost 0 bases and the J gene lost 10 bases, with 14 bases spanning the gap. Germline V gene sequence: CDR1 SGHRS, CDR2 YFSETQ. The CDR3 runs 14 residues. CDR3 in amino acids: CASSLVGESGEQFF. In DNA, the CDR3 is TGCGCCAGCAGCTTGGTCGGGGAATCGGGAGAGCAGTTCTTC.

V usage is TRBV28 and J usage is TRBJ1-5; D might be TRBD1 (5 bases). Germline CDR1 is MDHEN and CDR2 is SYDVKM. The CDR3 runs to 13 residues. The ends were cut back, 2 bases at V and 6 bases at J, with 8 bases in the middle. The CDR3 DNA is TGTGCCAGCAGTTTAGGGGGGACTCAGCCCCAGCATTTT. It specifies CASSLGGTQPQHF.

The CDR3 loop reads CASSEALRWGVAKNIQYF. The CDR3 bases are TGTGCCAGCAGTGAAGCCCTACGCTGGGGGGTTGCCAAAAACATTCAGTACTTC. The chain joins TRBV6-1 to TRBJ2-4; maybe TRBD2 (6 bases). Trimming cost V 0 bases and J 1 base, with 16 bases left between them. In germline, CDR1 is MNHNS, CDR2 SASEGT. The CDR3 runs 18 residues.

The V call is TRBV4-1, the J call TRBJ2-7, with 12 bases aligning to TRBD2. CDR3 length: 18 residues. The junction had 11 bases not matched to a gene; V was cut back by 0 bases and J by 5 bases. CDR1 is MGHRA and CDR2 is YSYEKL in the germline V gene. This CDR3 is CASSQETERLAGDHEQYF. CDR3 DNA: TGCGCCAGCAGCCAAGAAACGGAAAGACTAGCGGGAGACCACGAGCAGTACTTC.

The chain couples TRBV20-1 to TRBJ1-1, with TRBD1 as a possible D gene (5 bases). CDR1 is DFQATT, CDR2 SNEGSKA, per germline (reference sequence). The CDR3 consists of 16 residues. Trimming removed 5 bases at V and 4 bases at J, with 23 bases between. Written as DNA, the CDR3 is TGCAGTGCTGCCGACAGAGACAGAGCTTGGGGCACTGAAGCTTTCTTT. Translation gives CSAADRDRAWGTEAFF.

J is TRBJ2-5 and V is TRBV29-1; 8 nucleotides match TRBD1. The CDR3 has 14 amino acids. V shed 5 bases, J shed 2 bases, and the junction held 7 bases outside the gene matches. The germline V gene has CDR1 SQVTM and CDR2 ANQGSEA. CDR3 sequence reads: CSVFRGPPQETQYF. In DNA form, the CDR3 reads TGCAGCGTTTTCAGGGGGCCCCCTCAAGAGACCCAGTACTTC. Full variable domain (outside the CDR3, taken from reference TRBV29-1 and TRBJ2-5): SAVISQKPSRDICQRGTSLTIQCQVDSQVTMMFWYRQQPGQSLTLIATANQGSEATYESGFVIDKFPISRPNLTFSTLTVSNMSPEDSSIYLCSVFRGPPQETQYFGPGTRLLVL.

This sequence joins TRBV30 and TRBJ1-2, with D uncertain. Trimming removed 0 bases at V and 5 bases at J, with 7 bases between. The CDR3 loop spans 12 amino acids. The germline V gene has CDR1 GTSNPN and CDR2 SVGIG (reference sequence). CDR3 amino acids: CAWSVAGYGYTF. CDR3 DNA: TGTGCCTGGAGTGTAGCGGGGTATGGCTACACCTTC.

This clonotype has only one observation. This rearrangement joins TRBV6-1 to TRBJ2-2, with D perhaps given as TRBD1 or TRBD2 (6 bases each). Trimming left V 5 bases short and J 5 bases short, with 21 bases between. Looked up from germline, CDR1 is MNHNS and CDR2 is SASEGT. The CDR3 length is 17 residues. The chain's CDR3 is CASSTPGWGAGTGELFF. Here the CDR3 DNA reads TGTGCCAGCAGTACCCCTGGATGGGGGGCCGGGACCGGGGAGCTGTTTTTT.

V is TRBV20-1 and J is TRBJ2-1; 7 nucleotides align to TRBD2. The CDR3 extends over 17 amino acids. Germline assignment: CDR1 DFQATT and CDR2 SNEGSKA (reference sequence). Germline trimming cut 3 bases from V and 4 bases from J; bases unmatched to any gene: 15. CDR3 bases: TGCAGTGCTAGCCCTCCCGGACTAGGGGCGGGGTACAATGAGCAGTTCTTC. Its translation: CSASPPGLGAGYNEQFF.

V usage is TRBV3-1 and J usage is TRBJ2-3, with D possibly matching TRBD2 (7 bases). V lost 0 bases to trimming and J lost 2 bases, with 12 bases between them. Germline V gene data show CDR1 as LGHDT and CDR2 as YNNKEL (reference sequence). This CDR3 region has 16 residues. CDR3 protein: CASSQDPAGATDTQYF. In nucleotides, the CDR3 is TGTGCCAGCAGCCAAGATCCTGCGGGGGCCACAGATACGCAGTATTTT.

The chain combines TRBV11-3 with TRBJ2-7; the D gene is possibly TRBD1 (5 bases). The CDR3 has 13 amino acids. The ends were cut back, 3 bases at V and 4 bases at J, with 10 bases in the middle. Germline-derived CDR1 and CDR2 are SGHNT and YENEEA. The CDR3: CASSFGREYEQYF. For the CDR3, the DNA is TGTGCCAGCAGCTTTGGCAGGGAATACGAGCAGTACTTC.

In this sample, this clonotype turned up once. The chain is built from TRBV7-7 and TRBJ2-5; the D gene is possibly TRBD2 (8 bases). CDR3 size: 13 residues. The germline V gene has CDR1 SSHAT and CDR2 FNYEAQ (reference sequence). The CDR3 protein is CASGVNRGETQYF. In DNA form, the CDR3 reads TGTGCTAGCGGGGTGAACAGGGGAGAGACCCAGTACTTC.

J is TRBJ2-5 and V is TRBV12-3 or TRBV12-4; D may correspond to TRBD1 or TRBD2 (5 bases each). The CDR3 has 15 amino acids. V dropped 8 bases and J dropped 6 bases, with 22 bases sitting between them. CDR3 nucleotide sequence: TGTGCCAGCCCACTAGAGGAAGTGGGGGTAAAGACCCAGTACTTC. Protein: CASPLEEVGVKTQYF.

The gene calls are TRBV29-1 and TRBJ1-2, with 7 positions matching TRBD1. Trimming removed 4 bases from V and 6 bases from J; junction bases left unmatched: 11. Germline CDR1 reads SQVTM; CDR2 reads ANQGSEA. The CDR3 loop spans 14 amino acids. The CDR3 DNA is TGCAGCGTTGCGCAGACAGGGCGTGGGGATGGCTACACCTTC. Protein: CSVAQTGRGDGYTF.

The gene calls are TRBV3-1 and TRBJ2-7; D may match TRBD1 or TRBD2 (5 bases each). Germline lookup yields CDR1 LGHDT and CDR2 YNNKEL (reference sequence). This CDR3 is 13 amino acids long. The V end was cut by 2 bases, the J end by 2 bases, with 7 bases between. The chain's CDR3 is CASSQRGAYEQYF. CDR3 DNA sequence: TGTGCCAGCAGCCAACGAGGGGCCTACGAGCAGTACTTC.

J is TRBJ2-3 and V is TRBV20-1; 10 bases align to TRBD2. The CDR3 sequence is 17 residues long. Germline CDR1 and CDR2: DFQATT and SNEGSKA (reference sequence). The trim removed 3 bases at V and 1 base at J, leaving 10 bases unmatched. This CDR3 reads CSASRSSGSVRTDTQYF. The CDR3 DNA is TGCAGTGCTAGTCGGTCTAGCGGGAGTGTCCGCACAGATACGCAGTATTTT.

This sequence joins TRBV7-2 and TRBJ2-3, with 9 bases identical to TRBD2. Germline V gene data show CDR1 as SGHTA and CDR2 as FQGNSA. V dropped 7 bases and J dropped 6; count of bases not matched to a gene: 2. CDR3 length: 12 amino acids. CDR3 amino acids: CASMLAGDTQYF. Written as DNA, the CDR3 is TGTGCCAGCATGCTAGCGGGGGATACGCAGTATTTT.

In nucleotides, the CDR3 is TGCGCCAGCAGCCAATTACCCGGCGGGGGGGAGCAGTTCTTC. Protein: CASSQLPGGGEQFF. The chain recombines TRBV4-1 with TRBJ2-1; 8 bases agree with TRBD2. Germline trimming cut 2 bases from V and 10 bases from J; bases unmatched to any gene: 7. Germline V gene lookup returns CDR1 MGHRA and CDR2 YSYEKL. The CDR3 loop spans 14 amino acids.

Points on this clonotype: At one boundary the junction diverges from the germline segment, which might be a read error. The genes are TRBV11-2 and TRBJ2-2; perhaps D is TRBD1 or TRBD2 (5 bases each). Per germline, CDR1 SGHAT and CDR2 FQNNGV. CDR3 size: 16 residues. The CDR3 DNA follows: TGTGCCAGCAGCTTAAGGCCAAGGGGAGACACCGAGGAGCTGTTTTTT. Translated, it gives CASSLRPRGDTEELFF.

J is TRBJ2-7 and V is TRBV18; D gene uncertain. Trimming removed 3 bases at V and 0 bases at J, with 12 bases between. This CDR3 contains 15 residues. Germline values: CDR1 KGHSH, CDR2 LQKENI. Here the CDR3 reads CASSPQGQVSYEQYF. The CDR3 nucleotides are TGTGCCAGCTCACCGCAAGGGCAGGTCTCCTACGAGCAGTACTTC. The full variable domain, in which reference TRBV18 and TRBJ2-7 provide the parts outside the CDR3, is NAGVMQNPRHLVRRRGQEARLRCSPMKGHSHVYWYRQLPEEGLKFMVYLQKENIIDESGMPKERFSAEFPKEGPSILRIQQVVRGDSAAYFCASSPQGQVSYEQYFGPGTRLTVT.

V and J are TRBV6-5 and TRBJ2-4, with D perhaps TRBD1 (6 bases). Trimming stripped 6 bases from V and 9 bases from J, with 15 bases between. This CDR3 is 13 amino acids long. From germline, CDR1 is MNHEY and CDR2 SVGAGI. The CDR3 loop is CASSYRDRGIQYF. CDR3 nucleotides: TGTGCCAGCAGCTACAGGGACCGGGGCATTCAGTACTTC.